The present entry profiles one T cell receptor beta chain with its context. The CDR3 loop spans 16 amino acids. The J segment lost 3 bases and the V segment lost 6 bases, leaving 11 bases of the junction unmatched. Germline V CDR1 and CDR2: MNHEY, SMNVEV (reference sequence). This record belongs to a study of T cells in Graves' hyperthyroidism and ophthalmopathy. As for the study in general: Peripheral blood collection took place at initial diagnosis, before any treatment.

Amplified TCR beta CDR3 regions came from RNA transcripts. In the first-round RT-PCR of the TCR CDR3, the HTBI primer set was used. TCRdb itself ran the multiplex PCR reads through MiXCR, one entry per CDR3 protein. The table has a few hundred thousand distinct CDR3 sequences, roughly a sixth seen once. The chain employs TRBV27 and TRBJ2-3; 8 positions match TRBD2. Material: blood. The clonotype was recovered from a young woman with Graves' ophthalmopathy. CDR3 amino acids: CASSPRLSGSTDTQYF. Written as DNA, the CDR3 is TGTGCCAGCAGCCCCCGATTGAGCGGGAGTACAGATACGCAGTATTTT.